Each of the 9 T cell receptor beta chains below was sequenced from the same sample in a study of T cell repertoires in cytomegalovirus infection. TCRdb fed the reads into MiXCR, producing one record per CDR3 protein. The sample contains about 490,000 distinct CDR3 sequences, around 27% of which appear only once. The sample was PBMCs. All receptors derive from a human donor in good health (CMV status not recorded). Some clones in this sample may be carry-over from other donors' samples.

V gene TRBV4-1 combines with J gene TRBJ1-3; 7 positions agree with TRBD1. This CDR3 is built from 16 residues. V was clipped by 4 bases and J by 3 bases; unmatched bases: 9. Germline assignment: CDR1 MGHRA and CDR2 YSYEKL. The DNA of the CDR3 is TGCGCCAGCAGCCCGTCCGACAGGGAAAGTGGAAACACCATATATTTT. Its translation: CASSPSDRESGNTIYF.

This clonotype has only a few counts. The chain combines TRBV11-3 with TRBJ1-1, with D possibly TRBD1 on 6 matching bases. CDR3 length: 15 residues. Germline V lookup: CDR1 SGHNT, CDR2 YENEEA. The ends were cut back, 5 bases at V and 5 bases at J, with 18 bases in the middle. The CDR3 DNA sequence: TGTGCCAGCAGCCGATACTCAGGGGTTGAGACTGAAGCTTTCTTT. It is translated as CASSRYSGVETEAFF.

Only a few counts were recorded for this clonotype. Its ends do not fully match the called genes, so a read error is possible. The rearrangement joins TRBV10-3 to TRBJ2-7; D is unclear. CDR1 is ENHRY, CDR2 SYGVKD, per germline. The CDR3 contains 14 residues. The CDR3 region is CAIGDLLESKGQYF. The CDR3 DNA reads as TGTGCCATCGGTGACCTTCTGGAATCGAAGGGGCAGTACTTC.

This clonotype came up a few times. The chain joins TRBV4-1 to TRBJ2-3; 10 nucleotides agree with TRBD2. CDR1 MGHRA and CDR2 YSYEKL come from the germline V gene. J gave up 1 base and V 2 bases, and 3 bases lay outside the gene matches. The CDR3 length is 16 residues. The CDR3 DNA sequence: TGCGCCAGCAGCCAAACCGGGACTAGCGGCACAGATACGCAGTATTTT. Its translation is CASSQTGTSGTDTQYF.

This chain joins TRBV28 and TRBJ2-3, with TRBD1 as a possible D gene (5 bases). In germline, CDR1 is MDHEN, CDR2 SYDVKM. V gave up 5 bases and J gave up 4 bases, with 16 bases separating them. The CDR3 is made up of 15 amino acids. The CDR3, as DNA: TGTGCCAGCAGTCGAGTAGGGGAAAGGTCAGATACGCAGTATTTT. It yields the protein CASSRVGERSDTQYF.

This clonotype was seen only a few times. The V call is TRBV15, the J call TRBJ1-6; D call uncertain. The germline V and J ends were trimmed by 8 bases and 8 bases, with 16 bases remaining between them. Germline lookup yields CDR1 LNHNV and CDR2 YYDKDF (reference sequence). CDR3 length: 14 amino acids. CDR3 nucleotides: TGTGCCACCCAAAGTGACCGGGCGGATTCACCCCTCCACTTT. Translating gives CATQSDRADSPLHF.

This clonotype was seen a handful of times. The chain joins TRBV5-6 to TRBJ1-1, with 7 bases identical to TRBD1. Germline loops: CDR1 SGHDT, CDR2 YYEEEE. Trimming at V came to 2 bases and at J to 7 bases, leaving 11 bases not matched to a gene. This CDR3 contains 15 residues. Here the CDR3 reads CASSLQGPNRLEAFF. CDR3 in DNA: TGTGCCAGCAGCTTACAGGGGCCTAACCGTCTTGAAGCTTTCTTT. The complete variable domain, with remaining parts taken from reference TRBV5-6 and TRBJ1-1, reads DAGVTQSPTHLIKTRGQQVTLRCSPKSGHDTVSWYQQALGQGPQFIFQYYEEEERQRGNFPDRFSGHQFPNYSSELNVNALLLGDSALYLCASSLQGPNRLEAFFGQGTRLTVV.

This clonotype was seen ten or more times. V usage is TRBV7-9 and J usage is TRBJ1-2; 7 nucleotides line up with TRBD1. V was pared by 5 bases and J by 3 bases, with 12 bases of the junction left unmatched. Per germline, CDR1 SEHNR and CDR2 FQNEAQ (reference sequence). The CDR3 consists of 16 residues. The CDR3 spells CASSPRTGVGHYGYTF. The CDR3, as DNA: TGTGCCAGCAGCCCCCGCACAGGGGTTGGGCACTATGGCTACACCTTC.

This clonotype was detected only a few times. The V call is TRBV3-1, the J call TRBJ2-5, with D perhaps TRBD1 (5 bases). CDR3 length: 15 amino acids. V lost 4 bases, J lost 1 base, and 13 bases lay in between. Germline CDR1 LGHDT, CDR2 YNNKEL (reference sequence). The CDR3 region has the DNA TGTGCCAGCAGCCGATCCCAGGGTCCCCAAGAGACCCAGTACTTC. As protein: CASSRSQGPQETQYF.